This T cell receptor (beta chain) was obtained from a study of blood T cell repertoires in COVID-19. Profiled with immunoSEQ multiplex PCR; TCRdb holds only in-frame clones, not every one. The sample has approximately 430,000 clones; more than 80% are singletons. Germline V lookup: CDR1 GTSNPN, CDR2 SVGIG (reference sequence). After removal of 5 bases from V and 4 bases from J, the junction contained 5 bases not matched to a gene. This CDR3 comprises 13 residues. The receptor was isolated from a woman in her 30s with active or convalescent COVID-19. The sequencing sample was made of peripheral blood. The chain is built from TRBV30 and TRBJ1-5; 7 positions agree with TRBD1. The CDR3 protein is CAWGTVRNQPQHF. The CDR3 nucleotides read TGTGCCTGGGGGACAGTAAGAAATCAGCCCCAGCATTTT. Variable domain in full (rest from reference TRBV30 and TRBJ1-5): SQTIHQWPATLVQPVGSPLSLECTVEGTSNPNLYWYRQAAGRGLQLLFYSVGIGQISSEVPQNLSASRPQDRQFILSSKKLLLSDSGFYLCAWGTVRNQPQHFGDGTRLSIL.